This T cell receptor (beta chain) is from a study of response to subunit inactivated influenza vaccine. The CDR3 spans 15 residues. With 5 bases removed from V and 0 bases from J, the gap between germline ends came to 11 bases. Many counts were recorded for this clonotype. What it binds is not known. Broader study findings: Authors suggested that a seasonal influenza vaccination recruits few new T cells each time.

TCRdb recomputed calls from the RT-PCR reads with MiXCR, one row per CDR3 protein. The sample holds 500,000 or so distinct CDR3 sequences, 9.5% to 12% seen once. The chain carries TRBV12-3 or TRBV12-4 and TRBJ1-5; unclear D gene. The receptor comes from a man aged 50-59 years who received an inactivated influenza vaccine. The sample was PBMCs from blood, taken roughly 6 weeks after vaccination. CDR3 in amino acids: CASSPGLNSNQPQHF. The CDR3 DNA sequence: TGTGCCAGCAGTCCAGGTTTAAATAGCAATCAGCCCCAGCATTTT.